This TCR beta chain was retrieved from a study of cytomegalovirus exposure and HLA in healthy donors. From germline, CDR1 is MRHNA and CDR2 SNTAGT. Trimming removed 0 bases from V and 6 bases from J; junction bases left unmatched: 0. The CDR3 is made up of 14 amino acids. 13 Jbeta primers and 60 Vbeta primers were used for the PCR. The method was immunoSEQ multiplex PCR; TCRdb's version includes in-frame clones alone and lacks a portion of them. The sample yields fewer than 150,000 clones, 82% seen once. Points on this clone: Antigen specificity is unknown.

The study's findings and limits: In a later analysis, HLA-C alleles had the fewest associated TCRs, DRB1 alleles the most.

This TCR was sampled from a woman between 18 and 30 years old in good health and CMV-seronegative. V gene TRBV6-4 combines with J gene TRBJ2-1; 9 bases agree with TRBD2. The sample comprised PBMCs. The CDR3 loop is CASSDSGLANEQFF. Written as DNA, the CDR3 is TGTGCCAGCAGTGACTCGGGACTAGCCAATGAGCAGTTCTTC.